This is a list of T cell receptor beta chains from one sample in a study of T cell responses to AZD1222 COVID-19 vaccine. Measured with immunoSEQ multiplex PCR; TCRdb has only the in-frame clones, and not every one. The sample lists 120,000 to 150,000 clones, more than 70% occurring once. The specimen comprised peripheral blood, sampled on day 0 of AZD1222 vaccination. Receptors originate from an adult in good health. Each CDR3 is given with its conserved first and last residue. The D gene is left open where the match is weak.

V	length	D	J	CDR3
TRBV7-9	15	.	TRBJ1-1	CASSPRPGWNTEAFF
TRBV7-2	15	.	TRBJ2-2	CASSLRAGHTGELFF
TRBV4-3	14	TRBD1	TRBJ1-6	CASSQEGGNSPLHF
TRBV19	12	.	TRBJ2-1	CASSPSRTEQFF
TRBV9	15	.	TRBJ1-1	CASSLVGSLNTEAFF
TRBV25-1	14	TRBD1	TRBJ1-6	CASRVGTGRSPLHF
TRBV7-8	11	.	TRBJ1-2	CASSPGYGYTF
TRBV13	14	.	TRBJ1-6	CASSFRDGNSPLHF
TRBV9	15	.	TRBJ2-5	CASSVEDRRRGTQYF
TRBV4-2	14	TRBD1	TRBJ2-7	CASSQADRGDEQYF
TRBV7-9	16	.	TRBJ2-6	CASSLDRGGGANVLTF
TRBV19	14	.	TRBJ1-4	CASSLDSYTEKLFF
TRBV30	15	TRBD2	TRBJ2-3	CAWTPGTRNTDTQYF
TRBV28	13	TRBD1	TRBJ2-5	CASRDRRSGTQYF
TRBV5-1	14	.	TRBJ1-2	CASSFREPNYGYTF
TRBV2	12	.	TRBJ1-1	CASSDDLPRAFF
TRBV7-3	14	TRBD2	TRBJ2-7	CASSLGGGPSEQYF
TRBV19	15	.	TRBJ1-5	CASRVRDIGNQPQHF
TRBV2	10	.	TRBJ2-7	CASSDYEQYF
TRBV30	13	.	TRBJ1-3	CAWSLIPGNTIYF
TRBV5-6	14	.	TRBJ2-7	CASSGPATAYEQYF
TRBV9	15	.	TRBJ2-3	CASSGSGTRTDTQYF
TRBV9	17	TRBD2	TRBJ2-5	CASSVGWGGSGQETQYF
TRBV11-2	14	.	TRBJ2-7	CASSLTGGGGEQYF
TRBV27	13	.	TRBJ1-1	CASAVVHGTEAFF
TRBV5-4	14	.	TRBJ1-4	CASSLDPNNEKLFF
TRBV5-1	14	.	TRBJ2-5	CASGWRGRQETQYF
TRBV11-1	15	.	TRBJ2-5	CASSLGERGQETQYF
TRBV10-3	12	.	TRBJ2-7	CAISEPGTEQYF
TRBV29-1	12	.	TRBJ1-2	CSALEPTYGYTF
TRBV4-1	15	TRBD1	TRBJ1-1	CASSQDQGAYTEAFF
TRBV18	15	TRBD2	TRBJ2-3	CASSPRREGPDTQYF
TRBV11-3	16	.	TRBJ2-6	CASSNPSGSGANVLTF
TRBV6-6	13	.	TRBJ2-3	CASSYAGLDTQYF
TRBV6-5	15	.	TRBJ1-6	CASSTGTTINSPLHF
TRBV19	14	.	TRBJ1-2	CASSIRIANYGYTF
TRBV18	12	.	TRBJ1-5	CASSPAGRAQHF
TRBV6-5	14	.	TRBJ1-1	CASRTPQGNTEAFF
TRBV28	14	.	TRBJ2-3	CASSTNPSTDTQYF
TRBV14	16	TRBD2	TRBJ2-2	CASSQTSGSNTGELFF
TRBV10-3	12	.	TRBJ2-7	CAIRTETYEQYF